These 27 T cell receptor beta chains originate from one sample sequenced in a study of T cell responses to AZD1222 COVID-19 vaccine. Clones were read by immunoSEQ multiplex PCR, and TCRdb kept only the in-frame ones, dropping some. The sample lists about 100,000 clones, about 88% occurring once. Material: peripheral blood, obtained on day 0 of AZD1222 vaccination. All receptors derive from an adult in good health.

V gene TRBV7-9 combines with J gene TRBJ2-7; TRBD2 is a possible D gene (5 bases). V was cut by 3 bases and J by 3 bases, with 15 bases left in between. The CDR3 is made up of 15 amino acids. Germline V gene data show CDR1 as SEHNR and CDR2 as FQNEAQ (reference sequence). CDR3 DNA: TGTGCCAGCAGCTTCCTCGGCCCAGAGGGCTACGAGCAGTACTTC. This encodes CASSFLGPEGYEQYF.

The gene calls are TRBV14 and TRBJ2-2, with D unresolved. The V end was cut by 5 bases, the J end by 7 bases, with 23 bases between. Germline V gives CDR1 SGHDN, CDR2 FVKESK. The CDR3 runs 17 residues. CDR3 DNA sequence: TGTGCCAGCAGCGTAAAACCCCTAAGCTTCCTGGGCGGGGAGCTGTTTTTT. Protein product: CASSVKPLSFLGGELFF.

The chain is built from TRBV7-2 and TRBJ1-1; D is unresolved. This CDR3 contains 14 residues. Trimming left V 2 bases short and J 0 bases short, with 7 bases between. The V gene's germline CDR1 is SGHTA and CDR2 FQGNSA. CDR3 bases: TGTGCCAGCAGCTTACGGACCTTGAACACTGAAGCTTTCTTT. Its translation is CASSLRTLNTEAFF.

CDR3 coding DNA: TGCGCCAGCAGCTTCCCCGGGGAGCTGTTTTTT. Protein product: CASSFPGELFF. The chain carries TRBV5-1 and TRBJ2-2; D is ambiguous. Germline values: CDR1 SGHRS, CDR2 YFSETQ. CDR3 length: 11 residues. V was trimmed by 2 bases and J by 6 bases, leaving 2 bases between them.

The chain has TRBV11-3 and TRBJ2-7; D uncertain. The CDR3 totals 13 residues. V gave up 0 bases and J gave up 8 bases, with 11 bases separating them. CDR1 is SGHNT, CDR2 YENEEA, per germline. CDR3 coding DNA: TGTGCCAGCAGCTTAGAGGGTTCTACTCAGCAGTACTTC. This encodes CASSLEGSTQQYF.

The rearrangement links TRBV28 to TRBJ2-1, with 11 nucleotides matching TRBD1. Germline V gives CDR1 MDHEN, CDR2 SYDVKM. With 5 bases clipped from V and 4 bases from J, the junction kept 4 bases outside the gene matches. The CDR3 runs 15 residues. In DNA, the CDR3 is TGTGCCAGCAGTCCCGGGACAGGGGGATACAATGAGCAGTTCTTC. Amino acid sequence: CASSPGTGGYNEQFF.

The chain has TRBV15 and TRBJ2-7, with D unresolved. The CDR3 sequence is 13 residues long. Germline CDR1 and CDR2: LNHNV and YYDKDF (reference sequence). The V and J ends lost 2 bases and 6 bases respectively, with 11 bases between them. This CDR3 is CATSRSTKLEQYF. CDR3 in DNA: TGTGCCACCAGCAGATCAACAAAGCTCGAGCAGTACTTC.

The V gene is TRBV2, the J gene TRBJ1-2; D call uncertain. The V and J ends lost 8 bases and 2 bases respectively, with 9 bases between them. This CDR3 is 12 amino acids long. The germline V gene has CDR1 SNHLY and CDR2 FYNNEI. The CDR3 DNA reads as TGTGCCAGCCCAACAAGAAACTATGGCTACACCTTC. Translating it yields CASPTRNYGYTF. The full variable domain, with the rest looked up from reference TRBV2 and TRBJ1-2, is EPEVTQTPSHQVTQMGQEVILRCVPISNHLYFYWYRQILGQKVEFLVSFYNNEISEKSEIFDDQFSVERPDGSNFTLKIRSTKLEDSAMYFCASPTRNYGYTFGSGTRLTVV.

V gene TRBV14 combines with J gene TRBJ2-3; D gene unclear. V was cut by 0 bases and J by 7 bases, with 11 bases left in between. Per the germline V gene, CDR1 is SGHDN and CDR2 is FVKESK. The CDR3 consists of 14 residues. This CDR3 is CASSQDSLVYTQYF. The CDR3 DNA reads TGTGCCAGCAGCCAAGACTCCCTAGTGTATACGCAGTATTTT.

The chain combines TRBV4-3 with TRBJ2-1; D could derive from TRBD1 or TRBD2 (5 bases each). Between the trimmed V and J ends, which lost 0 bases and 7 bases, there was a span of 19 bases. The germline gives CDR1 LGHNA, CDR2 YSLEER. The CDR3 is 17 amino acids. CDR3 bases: TGCGCCAGCAGCCAAGATCTCGGCGGGTGGGGCCAGAATGAGCAGTTCTTC. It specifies CASSQDLGGWGQNEQFF.

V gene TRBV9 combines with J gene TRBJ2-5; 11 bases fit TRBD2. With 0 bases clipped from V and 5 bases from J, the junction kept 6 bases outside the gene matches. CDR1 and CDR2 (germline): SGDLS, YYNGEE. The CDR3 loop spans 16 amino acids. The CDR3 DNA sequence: TGTGCCAGCAGCGTAGAGTCACTAGCGGGGGACGAGACCCAGTACTTC. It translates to CASSVESLAGDETQYF.

The CDR3 DNA reads TGTGCCAGCCATAGGGAAAACTATGGCTACACCTTC. Amino acid sequence: CASHRENYGYTF. V is TRBV2 and J is TRBJ1-2; D unclear. Germline lookup yields CDR1 SNHLY and CDR2 FYNNEI. This CDR3 spans 12 amino acids. Trimming removed 8 bases from V and 2 bases from J, with 9 bases in between.

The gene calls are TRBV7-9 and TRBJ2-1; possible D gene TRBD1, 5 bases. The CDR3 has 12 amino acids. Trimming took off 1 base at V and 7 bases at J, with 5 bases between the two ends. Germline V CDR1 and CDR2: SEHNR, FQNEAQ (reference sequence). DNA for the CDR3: TGTGCCAGCAGCTTAGAGGGGAATGAGCAGTTCTTC. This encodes CASSLEGNEQFF.

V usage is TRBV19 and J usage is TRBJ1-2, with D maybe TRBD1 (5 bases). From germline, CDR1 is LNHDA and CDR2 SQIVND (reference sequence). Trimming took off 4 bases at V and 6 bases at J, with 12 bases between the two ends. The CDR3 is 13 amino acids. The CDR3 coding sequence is TGTGCCAGTAGTACCAGGGATGTGAATGGCTACACCTTC. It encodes CASSTRDVNGYTF.

CDR3 DNA sequence: TGTGCCAGCAGTCGGGGCGGGACCTACGAGCAGTACTTC. It translates to CASSRGGTYEQYF. The chain joins TRBV28 to TRBJ2-7; D might be TRBD2 (6 bases). Germline CDR1 reads MDHEN; CDR2 reads SYDVKM. The CDR3 sequence is 13 residues long. Trimming took 5 bases from V and 2 from J, leaving 10 bases between them.

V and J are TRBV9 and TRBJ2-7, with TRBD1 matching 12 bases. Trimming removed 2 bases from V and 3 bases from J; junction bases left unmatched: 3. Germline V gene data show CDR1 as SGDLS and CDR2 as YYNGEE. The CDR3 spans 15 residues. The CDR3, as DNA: TGTGCCAGCAGCGTGGGGACAGGGGGCGACTACGAGCAGTACTTC. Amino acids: CASSVGTGGDYEQYF.

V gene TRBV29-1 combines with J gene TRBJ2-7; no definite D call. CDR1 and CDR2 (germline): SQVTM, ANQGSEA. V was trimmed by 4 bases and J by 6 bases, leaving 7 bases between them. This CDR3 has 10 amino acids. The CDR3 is CSVGASEQYF. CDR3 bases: TGCAGCGTTGGGGCTAGCGAGCAGTACTTC.

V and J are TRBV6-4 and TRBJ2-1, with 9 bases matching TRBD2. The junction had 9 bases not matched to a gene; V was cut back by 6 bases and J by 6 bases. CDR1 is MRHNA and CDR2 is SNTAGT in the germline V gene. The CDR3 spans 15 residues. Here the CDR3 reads CASSKSGTSTNEQFF. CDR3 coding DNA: TGTGCCAGCAGCAAATCCGGGACTAGCACCAATGAGCAGTTCTTC.

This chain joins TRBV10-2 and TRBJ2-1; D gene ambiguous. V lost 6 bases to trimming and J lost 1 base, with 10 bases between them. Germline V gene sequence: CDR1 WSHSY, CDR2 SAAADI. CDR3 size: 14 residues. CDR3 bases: TGCGCCAGCAGCCCCACCGGGTCCTACAATGAGCAGTTCTTC. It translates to CASSPTGSYNEQFF.

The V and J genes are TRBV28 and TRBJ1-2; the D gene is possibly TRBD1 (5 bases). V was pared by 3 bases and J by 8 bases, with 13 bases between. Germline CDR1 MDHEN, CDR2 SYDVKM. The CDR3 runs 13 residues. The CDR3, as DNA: TGTGCCAGCAGTTTCGGCAGGGTAAACGGCTACACCTTC. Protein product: CASSFGRVNGYTF.

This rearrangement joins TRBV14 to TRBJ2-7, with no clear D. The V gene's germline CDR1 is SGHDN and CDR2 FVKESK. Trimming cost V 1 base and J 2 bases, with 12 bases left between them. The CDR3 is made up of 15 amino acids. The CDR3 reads CASSQGGSLTYEQYF. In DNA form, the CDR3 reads TGTGCCAGCAGCCAAGGCGGTAGCCTAACCTACGAGCAGTACTTC.

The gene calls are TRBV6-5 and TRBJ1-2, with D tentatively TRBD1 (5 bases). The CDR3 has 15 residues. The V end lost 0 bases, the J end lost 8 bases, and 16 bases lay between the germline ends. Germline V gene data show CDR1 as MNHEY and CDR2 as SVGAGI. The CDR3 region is CASSYSGRGRQGYTF. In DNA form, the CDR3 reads TGTGCCAGCAGTTACTCAGGGAGGGGACGTCAAGGCTACACCTTC.

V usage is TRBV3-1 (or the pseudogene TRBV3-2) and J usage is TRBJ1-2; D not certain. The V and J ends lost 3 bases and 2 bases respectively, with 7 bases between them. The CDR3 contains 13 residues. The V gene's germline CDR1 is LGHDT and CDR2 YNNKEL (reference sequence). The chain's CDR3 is CASSQVWNYGYTF. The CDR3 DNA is TGTGCCAGCAGCCAGGTCTGGAACTATGGCTACACCTTC.

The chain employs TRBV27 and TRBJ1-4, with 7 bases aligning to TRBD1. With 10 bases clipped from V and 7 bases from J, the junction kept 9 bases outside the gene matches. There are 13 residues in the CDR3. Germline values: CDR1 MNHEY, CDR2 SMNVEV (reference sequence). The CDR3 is CATKRQGGEKLFF. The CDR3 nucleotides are TGTGCCACCAAGCGACAGGGAGGTGAAAAACTGTTTTTT.

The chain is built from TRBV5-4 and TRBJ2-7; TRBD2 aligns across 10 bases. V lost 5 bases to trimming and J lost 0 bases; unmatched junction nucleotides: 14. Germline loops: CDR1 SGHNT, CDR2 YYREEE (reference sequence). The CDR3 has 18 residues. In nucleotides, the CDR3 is TGTGCCAGCAGTGCTGGAGCGGGAGGGCCGATAGGCTCCTACGAGCAGTACTTC. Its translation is CASSAGAGGPIGSYEQYF. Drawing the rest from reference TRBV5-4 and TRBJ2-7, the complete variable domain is ETGVTQSPTHLIKTRGQQVTLRCSSQSGHNTVSWYQQALGQGPQFIFQYYREEENGRGNFPPRFSGLQFPNYSSELNVNALELDDSALYLCASSAGAGGPIGSYEQYFGPGTRLTVT.

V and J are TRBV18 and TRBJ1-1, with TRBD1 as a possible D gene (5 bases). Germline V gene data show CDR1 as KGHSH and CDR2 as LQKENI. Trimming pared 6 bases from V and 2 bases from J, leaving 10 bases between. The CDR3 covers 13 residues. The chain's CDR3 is CASSGGPNTEAFF. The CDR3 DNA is TGTGCCAGCTCTGGGGGACCTAACACTGAAGCTTTCTTT.

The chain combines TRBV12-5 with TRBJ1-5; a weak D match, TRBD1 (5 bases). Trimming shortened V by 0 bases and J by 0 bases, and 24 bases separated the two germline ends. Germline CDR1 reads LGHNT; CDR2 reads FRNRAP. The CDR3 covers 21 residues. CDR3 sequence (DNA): TGTGCTAGTGGTTTGGTACTCGGGGAAGGTACAGGCTACTATAGCAATCAGCCCCAGCATTTT. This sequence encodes CASGLVLGEGTGYYSNQPQHF. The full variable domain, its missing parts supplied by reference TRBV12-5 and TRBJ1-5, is DARVTQTPRHKVTEMGQEVTMRCQPILGHNTVFWYRQTMMQGLELLAYFRNRAPLDDSGMPKDRFSAEMPDATLATLKIQPSEPRDSAVYFCASGLVLGEGTGYYSNQPQHFGDGTRLSIL.